This TCR beta chain was found in a study of memory CD4+ T cells and cytomegalovirus serostatus (dated by TCRdb to about 2019). About the study as a whole: A total of some 35 healthy Belgian adults, of whom 9 were CMV seropositive and some 25 were CMV seronegative, were included in the cohort. To replicate a published TCR-based CMV serostatus classifier, the study sequenced CD4+ memory TCRbeta repertoires from a Belgian cohort whose cytomegalovirus serostatus was known.

Study-wide findings and limitations: Among the 150 or so previously reported CMV-associated TCRbeta sequences, some 70 showed up in the CD4+ memory repertoires, with each one found in between one and five individuals. The original-framework classifier achieved a median bootstrapped AUC of approximately 0.95 with a 95% CI of 0.76-1.00 on the Belgian cohort. The results were interpreted as suggesting that the CMV-associated TCR signature is largely present in the CD4+ memory repertoire. For predicting CMV serostatus, the median bootstrapped AUC was about 0.96 using the original framework and roughly 0.91 using a US-trained random forest. Only CD4+CD45RO+ memory cells were sequenced, in contrast to the original study, which included naive and memory CD4+ and CD8+ populations.

A FACSAria II was used to sort memory CD4+ T cells, defined as single viable CD3+CD4+CD8-CD45RO+ cells. CMV serostatus was determined with a Roche Elecsys assay detecting serum IgG against CMV pp150, pp28, p38 and p52. Once the samples were thawed, total CD4+ T cells were enriched through positive selection using CD4 magnetic microbeads. The samples came from a different study that was designed specifically to examine the CD4+ T cell memory repertoire. Peripheral blood mononuclear cells were isolated and cryopreserved following standard operating procedures; serum was stored at -80 °C. Staining used CD3-PerCP (BW264/56), CD4-APC (RPA-T4), CD45RO-PE (UCHT1) and CD8-Pacific Orange (3B5) antibodies, with Sytox blue excluding non-viable cells. The CDR3, cysteine through phenylalanine, is 12 amino acids long. The only DNA kept is the CDR3, 36 bases in frame from the first base. Per the germline V gene, SGHAT is the CDR1 and FQNNGV is the CDR2. Trimming costs V 2 bases and J 4 bases, and their ends lie 5 bases apart.

As to this clone: Its antigen has not been determined. Base-call qualities are not available, and no considerably larger clone is one nucleotide away.

Genomic DNA was extracted from sorted cells with the Quick-DNA Microprep Kit. Amplification of TCRbeta DNA was done with the immunoSEQ hsTCRbeta kit, following the protocol from the manufacturer. An Illumina MiSeq instrument was used to sequence the TCRbeta libraries. The original pipeline was this. Once out-of-frame sequences had been removed, 2,204,828 distinct TCRbeta sequences were left, which works out to an average of roughly 70,000 per individual. Each individual was scored according to the count of 160 or so previously reported CMV-associated TCRbeta sequences and the total productive distinct TCRbeta count. A beta-binomial model was reimplemented in Python, and scikit-learn random forests with default parameters were trained on data from the US cohort. Classifier performance on the Belgian cohort was summarized as median AUC with percentile confidence intervals over 10,000 bootstrap iterations. The clones in this table, taken by TCRdb from immuneACCESS, are in-frame only. Not every clone is retained; where verified, under half of the shortfall comes from an unresolved V gene, and the cause of the rest is unknown. That table supplies the V and J calls and clone size; D and trimming were determined from the DNA. This sample is represented by about 41,000 clones; over 65% of them were singletons. The biggest ten clones account for 5% to 7% of the sample.

Recombination linked TRBV11-2 to TRBJ2-5; there is no confident call for the D gene. Sequencing was done on a sample of memory CD4+ T cells from blood. The origin of this receptor is an adult in good health and CMV-seronegative. The CDR3 protein: CASSLNRETQYF. The DNA sequence follows: TGTGCCAGCAGCTTAAACCGAGAGACCCAGTACTTC.